This TCR beta chain was identified during a study of T cell changes during pregnancy in multiple sclerosis. Sequencing was performed with immunoSEQ multiplex PCR; in TCRdb, only in-frame clones are kept and a portion is missing. The table includes over 45,000 clones, about 92% detected once. The clonotype comes from a female donor with multiple sclerosis, enrolled in a pregnancy study. The specimen comprised CD4+ T cells from peripheral blood mononuclear cells, sampled after pregnancy.

CDR3 loop: CASSLIRYTEAFF. The CDR3 DNA sequence: TGTGCCAGCAGTTTAATCAGATACACTGAAGCTTTCTTT. The chain is built from TRBV28 and TRBJ1-1, with D uncertain. CDR1 is MDHEN and CDR2 is SYDVKM in the germline V gene. V was trimmed by 2 bases and J by 3 bases, leaving 7 bases between them. This CDR3 is built from 13 residues.